This paragraph covers one TCR beta chain sequence. These data come from a study of technical replicates of blood from a handful of donors. Data came from immunoSEQ multiplex PCR; TCRdb stores just in-frame clones and leaves some out. The data contain roughly 93,000 clones, approximately 94% of them seen just once; the ten biggest clones take up roughly 0.2%. Source material: T cells isolated from PBMCs. This clonotype was obtained from a human donor in good health.

The CDR3 loop reads CASSEYNDGSYEQYF. The CDR3 DNA follows: TGTGCCAGCAGTGAATATAATGACGGGTCCTACGAGCAGTACTTC. V gene TRBV25-1 combines with J gene TRBJ2-7; D uncertain. CDR1 and CDR2 (germline): MGHDK, SYGVNS. The CDR3 totals 15 residues. V was clipped by 0 bases and J by 1 base, with 10 bases between them.